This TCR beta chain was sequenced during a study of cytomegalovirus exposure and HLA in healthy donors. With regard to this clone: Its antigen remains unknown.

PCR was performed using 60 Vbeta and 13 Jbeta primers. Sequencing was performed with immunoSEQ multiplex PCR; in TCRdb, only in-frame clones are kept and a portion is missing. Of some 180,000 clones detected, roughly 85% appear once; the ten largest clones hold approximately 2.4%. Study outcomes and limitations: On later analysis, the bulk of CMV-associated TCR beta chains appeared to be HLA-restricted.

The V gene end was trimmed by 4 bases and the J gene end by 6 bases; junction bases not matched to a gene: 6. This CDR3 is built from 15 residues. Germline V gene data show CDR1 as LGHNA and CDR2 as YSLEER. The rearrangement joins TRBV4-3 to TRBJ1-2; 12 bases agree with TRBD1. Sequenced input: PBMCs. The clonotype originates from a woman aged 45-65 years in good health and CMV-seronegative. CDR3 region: CASSRGTGGENGYTF. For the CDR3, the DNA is TGCGCCAGCAGCCGGGGGACAGGGGGCGAGAATGGCTACACCTTC.